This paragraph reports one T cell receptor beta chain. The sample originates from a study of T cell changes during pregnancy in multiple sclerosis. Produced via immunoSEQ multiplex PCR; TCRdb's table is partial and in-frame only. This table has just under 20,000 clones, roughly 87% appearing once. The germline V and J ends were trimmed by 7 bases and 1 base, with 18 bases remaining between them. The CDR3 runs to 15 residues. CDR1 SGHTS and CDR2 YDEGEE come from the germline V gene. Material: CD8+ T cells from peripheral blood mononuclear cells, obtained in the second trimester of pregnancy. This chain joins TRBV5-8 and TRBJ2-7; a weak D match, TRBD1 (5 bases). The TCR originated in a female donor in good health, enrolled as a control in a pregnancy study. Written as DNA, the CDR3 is TGTGCCAGCTTCGTGGCAGGGATAATTTCCTACGAGCAGTACTTC. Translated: CASFVAGIISYEQYF.